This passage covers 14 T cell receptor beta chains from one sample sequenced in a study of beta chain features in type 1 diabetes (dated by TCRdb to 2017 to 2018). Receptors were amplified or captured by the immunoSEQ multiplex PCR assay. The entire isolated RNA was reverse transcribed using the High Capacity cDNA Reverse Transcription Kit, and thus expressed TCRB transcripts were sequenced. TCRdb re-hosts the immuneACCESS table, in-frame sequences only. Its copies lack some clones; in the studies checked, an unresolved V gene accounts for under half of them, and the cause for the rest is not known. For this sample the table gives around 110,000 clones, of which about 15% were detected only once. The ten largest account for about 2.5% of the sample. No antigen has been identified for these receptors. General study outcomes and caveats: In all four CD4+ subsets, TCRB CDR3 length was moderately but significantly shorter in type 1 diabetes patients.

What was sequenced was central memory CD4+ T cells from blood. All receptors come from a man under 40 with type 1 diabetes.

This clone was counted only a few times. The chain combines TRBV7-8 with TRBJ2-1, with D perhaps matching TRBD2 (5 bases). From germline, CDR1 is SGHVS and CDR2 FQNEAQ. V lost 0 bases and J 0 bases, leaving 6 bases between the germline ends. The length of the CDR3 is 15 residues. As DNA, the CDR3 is TGTGCCAGCAGCTTAGCGGGGAGCTCCTACAATGAGCAGTTCTTC. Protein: CASSLAGSSYNEQFF.

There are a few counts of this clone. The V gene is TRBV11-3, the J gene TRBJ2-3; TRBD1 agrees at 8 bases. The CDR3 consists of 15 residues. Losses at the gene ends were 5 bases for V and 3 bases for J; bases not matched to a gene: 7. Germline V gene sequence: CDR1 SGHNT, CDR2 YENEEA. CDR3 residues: CASSVRQGWTDTQYF. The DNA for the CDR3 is TGTGCCAGCAGCGTAAGACAGGGGTGGACAGATACGCAGTATTTT.

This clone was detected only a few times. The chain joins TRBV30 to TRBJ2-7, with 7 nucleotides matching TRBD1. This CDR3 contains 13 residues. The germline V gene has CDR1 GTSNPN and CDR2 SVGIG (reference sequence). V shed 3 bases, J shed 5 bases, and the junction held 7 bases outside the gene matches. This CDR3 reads CAWRKQGSHEQYF. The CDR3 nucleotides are TGTGCCTGGAGGAAACAGGGGTCCCACGAGCAGTACTTC. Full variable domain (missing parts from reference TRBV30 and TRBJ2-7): SQTIHQWPATLVQPVGSPLSLECTVEGTSNPNLYWYRQAAGRGLQLLFYSVGIGQISSEVPQNLSASRPQDRQFILSSKKLLLSDSGFYLCAWRKQGSHEQYFGPGTRLTVT.

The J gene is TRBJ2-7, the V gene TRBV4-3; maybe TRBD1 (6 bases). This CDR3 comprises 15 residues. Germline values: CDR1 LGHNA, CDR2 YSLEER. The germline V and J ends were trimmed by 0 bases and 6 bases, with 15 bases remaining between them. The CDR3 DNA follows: TGCGCCAGCAGCCAAGAAGGTCTCCAAGGGGGCGAGCAGTACTTC. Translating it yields CASSQEGLQGGEQYF.

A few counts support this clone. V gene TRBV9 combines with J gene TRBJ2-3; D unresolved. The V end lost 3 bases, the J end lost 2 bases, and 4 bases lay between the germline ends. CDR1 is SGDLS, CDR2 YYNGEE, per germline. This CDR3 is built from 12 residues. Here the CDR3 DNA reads TGTGCCAGCAGCGACCACACAGATACGCAGTATTTT. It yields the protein CASSDHTDTQYF. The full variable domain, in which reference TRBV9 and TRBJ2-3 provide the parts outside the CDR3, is DSGVTQTPKHLITATGQRVTLRCSPRSGDLSVYWYQQSLDQGLQFLIQYYNGEERAKGNILERFSAQQFPDLHSELNLSSLELGDSALYFCASSDHTDTQYFGPGTRLTVL.

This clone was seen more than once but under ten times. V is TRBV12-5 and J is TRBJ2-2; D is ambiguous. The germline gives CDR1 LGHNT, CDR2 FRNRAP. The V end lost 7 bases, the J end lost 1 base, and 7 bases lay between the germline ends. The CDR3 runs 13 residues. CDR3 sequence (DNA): TGTGCTAGTGCCCTAGGGAACACCGGGGAGCTGTTTTTT. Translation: CASALGNTGELFF.

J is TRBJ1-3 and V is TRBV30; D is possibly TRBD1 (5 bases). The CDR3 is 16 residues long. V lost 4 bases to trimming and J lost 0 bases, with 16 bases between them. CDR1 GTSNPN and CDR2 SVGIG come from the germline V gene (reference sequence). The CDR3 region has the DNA TGTGCCTGGAATAGGAAACAGGCTAGCTCTGGAAACACCATATATTTT. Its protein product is CAWNRKQASSGNTIYF.

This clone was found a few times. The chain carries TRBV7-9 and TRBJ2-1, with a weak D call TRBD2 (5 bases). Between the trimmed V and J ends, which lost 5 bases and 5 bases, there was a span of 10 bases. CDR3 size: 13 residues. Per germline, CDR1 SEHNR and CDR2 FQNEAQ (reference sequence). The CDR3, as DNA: TGTGCCAGCAGCCGGGAAATCAACAATGAGCAGTTCTTC. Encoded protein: CASSREINNEQFF.

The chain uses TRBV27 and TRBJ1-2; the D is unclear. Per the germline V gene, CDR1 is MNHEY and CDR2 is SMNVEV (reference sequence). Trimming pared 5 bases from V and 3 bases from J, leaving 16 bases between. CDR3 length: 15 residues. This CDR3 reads CASSKYLHTDYGYTF. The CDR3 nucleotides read TGTGCCAGCAGTAAATACCTCCACACTGACTATGGCTACACCTTC.

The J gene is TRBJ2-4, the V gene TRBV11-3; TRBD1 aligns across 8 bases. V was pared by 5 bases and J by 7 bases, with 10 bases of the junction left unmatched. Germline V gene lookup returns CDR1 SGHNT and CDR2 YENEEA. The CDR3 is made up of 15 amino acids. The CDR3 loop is CASSLRQGNGNIQYF. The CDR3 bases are TGTGCCAGCAGCCTCCGACAGGGGAATGGGAACATTCAGTACTTC.

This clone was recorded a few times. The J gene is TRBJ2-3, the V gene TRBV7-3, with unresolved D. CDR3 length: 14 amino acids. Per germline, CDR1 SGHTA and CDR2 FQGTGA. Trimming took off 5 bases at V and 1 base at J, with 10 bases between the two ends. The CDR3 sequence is CASSPDRGTDTQYF. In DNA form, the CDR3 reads TGTGCCAGCAGCCCGGACCGGGGCACAGATACGCAGTATTTT.

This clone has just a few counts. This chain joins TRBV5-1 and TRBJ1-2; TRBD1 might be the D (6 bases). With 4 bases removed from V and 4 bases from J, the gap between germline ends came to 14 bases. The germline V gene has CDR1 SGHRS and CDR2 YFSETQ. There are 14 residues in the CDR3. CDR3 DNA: TGCGCCAGCAGCCCCAGTCGGGACACCTATGGCTACACCTTC. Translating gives CASSPSRDTYGYTF.

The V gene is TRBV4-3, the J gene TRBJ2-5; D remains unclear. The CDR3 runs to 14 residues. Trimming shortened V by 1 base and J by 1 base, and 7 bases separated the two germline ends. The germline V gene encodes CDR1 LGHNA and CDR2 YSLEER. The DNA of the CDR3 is TGCGCCAGCAGCCAAGGCAGGAGCCAAGAGACCCAGTACTTC. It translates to CASSQGRSQETQYF.

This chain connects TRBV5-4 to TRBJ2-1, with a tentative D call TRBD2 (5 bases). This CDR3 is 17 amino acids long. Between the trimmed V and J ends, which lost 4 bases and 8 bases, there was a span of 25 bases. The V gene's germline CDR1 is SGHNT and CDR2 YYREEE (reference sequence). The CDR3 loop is CASSLTSLVLANYEQFF. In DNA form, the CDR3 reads TGTGCCAGCAGCCTAACCTCCTTAGTGCTAGCAAATTATGAGCAGTTCTTC.